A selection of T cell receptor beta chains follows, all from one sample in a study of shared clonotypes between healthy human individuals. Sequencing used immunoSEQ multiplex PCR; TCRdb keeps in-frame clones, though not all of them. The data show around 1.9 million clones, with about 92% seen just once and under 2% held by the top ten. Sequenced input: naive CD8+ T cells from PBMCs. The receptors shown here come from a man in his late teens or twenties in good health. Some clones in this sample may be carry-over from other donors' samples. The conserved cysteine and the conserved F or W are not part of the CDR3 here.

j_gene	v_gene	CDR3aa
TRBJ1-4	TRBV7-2	ASSLRGGYIATNEKLF
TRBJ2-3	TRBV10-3	AISESGGEVTDTQY
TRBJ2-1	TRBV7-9	ASSWTGKGDYNEQF
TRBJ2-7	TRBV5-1	ASSVTGQGNEQY
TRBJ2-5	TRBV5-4	ASSLALGDSKETQY
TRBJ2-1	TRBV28	ASSSVSGTEVGF
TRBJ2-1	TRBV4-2	ASSQDFPGAFRSYNEQF
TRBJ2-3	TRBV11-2	ASSLGGRDTQY
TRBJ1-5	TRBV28	ASSFLARGGNQPQH
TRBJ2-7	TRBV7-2	ASSKQGPYEQY
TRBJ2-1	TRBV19	ASSIGSAPYNEQF
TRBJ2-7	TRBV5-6	ASSIGQTLYAQY
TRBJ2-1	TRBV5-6	ASTYRGGPLNEQF
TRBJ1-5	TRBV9	ASSVGGQAYQPQH
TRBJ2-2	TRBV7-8	ASSPILRGTGELF
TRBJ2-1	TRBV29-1	SAGTDSSYNEQF
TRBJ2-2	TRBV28	ASSPLAGVPGELF
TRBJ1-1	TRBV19	ASFQRTGAMNTEAF
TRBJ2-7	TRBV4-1	ASSSRTGAYEQY
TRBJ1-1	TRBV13	ASSLGKGLNTEAF
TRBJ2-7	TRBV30	AWSADRGGEQY
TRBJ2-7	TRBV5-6	ASSHEPTGRYEQY
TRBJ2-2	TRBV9	ASSVDRVFGTGELF
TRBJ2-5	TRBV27	ASSPLLTQETQY
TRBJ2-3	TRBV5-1	ASRRSQGAVDTQY
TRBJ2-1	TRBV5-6	ASSTYRGQSYNEQF
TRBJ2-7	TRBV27	ASRGQGPNEQY
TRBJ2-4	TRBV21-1	ASSKVKAGLSVLAKNIQY
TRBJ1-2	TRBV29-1	SVEGQGAYSYGYT
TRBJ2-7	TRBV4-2	ASSQVREGYEQY
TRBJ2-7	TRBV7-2	ASSYNPGSYIQVEQY
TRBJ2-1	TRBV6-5	ASSYPGLAGYNEQF